The present T cell receptor beta chain was sequenced within a study of blood T cell repertoires in COVID-19. Whole-study context: Samples of COVID-19 (acute and convalescent) were obtained from the United States, Italy and Spain. T cells, B-cell-depleted T cells, or PBMCs provided the cDNA or gDNA that served as material.

Germline assignment: CDR1 SEHNR and CDR2 FQNEAQ (reference sequence). V trimming: 2 bases; J trimming: 1 base; junction bases outside the gene matches: 4. The CDR3 totals 15 residues. As processed by the authors: Counts of nucleated cells, estimated from reference gene primer amplification, were obtained. Produced via immunoSEQ multiplex PCR; TCRdb's table is partial and in-frame only. V, J and clone size are taken as reported in that table, and D and trimming were inferred from the DNA itself. The sample holds tens of thousands of clones, more than 80% seen once. The TCR comes from a human donor in a cohort sampled during active COVID-19. V is TRBV7-9 and J is TRBJ1-1; 7 bases are shared with TRBD1. Sequences were obtained from peripheral blood. The CDR3 protein is CASSLWDRKNTEAFF. CDR3 DNA: TGTGCCAGCAGCTTATGGGACAGAAAGAACACTGAAGCTTTCTTT.